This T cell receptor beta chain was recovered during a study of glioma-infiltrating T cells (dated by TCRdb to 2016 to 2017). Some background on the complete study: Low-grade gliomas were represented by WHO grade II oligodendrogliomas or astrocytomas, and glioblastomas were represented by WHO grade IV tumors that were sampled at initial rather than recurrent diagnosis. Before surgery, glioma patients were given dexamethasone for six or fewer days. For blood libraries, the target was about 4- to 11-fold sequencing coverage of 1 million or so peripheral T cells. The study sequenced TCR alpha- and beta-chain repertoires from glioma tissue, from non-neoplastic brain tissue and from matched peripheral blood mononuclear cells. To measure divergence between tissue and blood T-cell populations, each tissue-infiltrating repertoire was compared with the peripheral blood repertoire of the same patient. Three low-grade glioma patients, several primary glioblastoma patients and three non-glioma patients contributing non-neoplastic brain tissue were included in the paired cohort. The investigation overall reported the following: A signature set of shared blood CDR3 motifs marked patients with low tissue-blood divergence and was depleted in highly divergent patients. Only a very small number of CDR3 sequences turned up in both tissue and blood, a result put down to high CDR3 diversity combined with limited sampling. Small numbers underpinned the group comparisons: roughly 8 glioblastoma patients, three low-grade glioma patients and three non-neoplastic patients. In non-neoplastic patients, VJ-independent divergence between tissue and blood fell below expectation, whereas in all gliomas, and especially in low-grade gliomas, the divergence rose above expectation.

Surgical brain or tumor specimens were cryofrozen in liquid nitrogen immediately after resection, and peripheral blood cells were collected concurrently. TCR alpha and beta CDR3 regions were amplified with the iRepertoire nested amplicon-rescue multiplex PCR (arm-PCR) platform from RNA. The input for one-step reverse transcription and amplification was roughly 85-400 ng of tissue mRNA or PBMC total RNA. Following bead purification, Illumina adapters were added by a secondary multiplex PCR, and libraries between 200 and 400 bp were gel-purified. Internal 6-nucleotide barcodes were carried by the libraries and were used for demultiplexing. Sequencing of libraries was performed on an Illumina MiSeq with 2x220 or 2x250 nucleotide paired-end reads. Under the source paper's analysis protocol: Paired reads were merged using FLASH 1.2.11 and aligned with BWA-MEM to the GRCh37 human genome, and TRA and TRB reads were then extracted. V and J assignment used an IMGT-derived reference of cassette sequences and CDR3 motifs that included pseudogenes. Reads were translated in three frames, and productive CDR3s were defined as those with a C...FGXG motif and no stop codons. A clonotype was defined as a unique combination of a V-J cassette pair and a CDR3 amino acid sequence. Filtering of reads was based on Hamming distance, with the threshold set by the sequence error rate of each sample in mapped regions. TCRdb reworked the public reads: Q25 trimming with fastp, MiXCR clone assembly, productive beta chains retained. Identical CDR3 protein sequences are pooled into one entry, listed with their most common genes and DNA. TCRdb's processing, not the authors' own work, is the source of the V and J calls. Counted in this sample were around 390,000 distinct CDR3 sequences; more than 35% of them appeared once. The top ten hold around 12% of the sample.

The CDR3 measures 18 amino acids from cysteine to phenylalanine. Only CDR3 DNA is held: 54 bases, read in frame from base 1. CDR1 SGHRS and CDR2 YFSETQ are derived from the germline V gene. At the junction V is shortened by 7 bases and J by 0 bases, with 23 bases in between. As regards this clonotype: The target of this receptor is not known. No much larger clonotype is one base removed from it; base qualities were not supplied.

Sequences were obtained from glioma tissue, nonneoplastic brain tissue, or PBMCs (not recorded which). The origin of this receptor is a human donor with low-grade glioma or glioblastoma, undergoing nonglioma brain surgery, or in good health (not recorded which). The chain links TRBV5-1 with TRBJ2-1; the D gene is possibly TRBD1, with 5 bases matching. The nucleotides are TGCGCCAGCGGCGGAAGGGGTCAGGGCGTAAGCTCCTACAATGAGCAGTTCTTC. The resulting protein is CASGGRGQGVSSYNEQFF.